These 6 T cell receptor beta chains share one sample of origin, sequenced in a study of T cells after yellow fever vaccination. From the 5' RACE reads, TCRdb called clonotypes with MiXCR, one entry per CDR3 protein. The sample contains under 400,000 distinct CDR3 sequences, 9.5% to 15% of which appear only once. The sequenced sample was CD4+ T cells sorted from PBMCs, obtained 15 days after the yellow fever booster vaccination. The receptors were gathered from a man between 18 and 35 years old who received the YFV17D yellow fever vaccine.

The chain joins TRBV6-2 or TRBV6-3 to TRBJ2-2; D is unclear. Germline lookup yields CDR1 MNHEY and CDR2 SVGEGT. This CDR3 is 15 amino acids long. V was clipped by 6 bases and J by 2 bases, with 13 bases between them. CDR3 protein: CASRDLGENTGELFF. CDR3 DNA sequence: TGTGCCAGCAGGGATCTGGGTGAAAACACCGGGGAGCTGTTTTTT.

This clonotype was seen a few times. The CDR3 here is CSADRGGVRGGEQFF. CDR3 sequence (DNA): TGCAGTGCCGATCGAGGGGGAGTGCGGGGTGGTGAGCAGTTCTTC. The chain has TRBV20-1 and TRBJ2-1, with D perhaps TRBD1 or TRBD2 (6 bases each). V lost 6 bases and J 9 bases, leaving 24 bases between the germline ends. The CDR3 totals 15 residues. Germline CDR1 is DFQATT and CDR2 is SNEGSKA (reference sequence).

This clonotype was seen a handful of times. The chain links TRBV4-3 to TRBJ1-5, with 8 bases fitting TRBD1. Looked up from germline, CDR1 is LGHNA and CDR2 is YSLEER. The V gene end was trimmed by 5 bases and the J gene end by 5 bases; junction bases not matched to a gene: 5. The CDR3 has 14 amino acids. CDR3 nucleotides: TGCGCCAGCAGCTACCGGACAGGGCATCAGCCCCAGCATTTT. Translating gives CASSYRTGHQPQHF.

This clonotype was observed a few times. This chain links TRBV18 with TRBJ2-3; D perhaps matches TRBD2 (6 bases). CDR1 is KGHSH, CDR2 LQKENI, per germline. V dropped 2 bases and J dropped 2 bases, with 11 bases sitting between them. The CDR3 has 15 residues. This CDR3 reads CASSPAGIDTDTQYF. The CDR3 nucleotides read TGTGCCAGCTCACCAGCGGGGATAGACACAGATACGCAGTATTTT.

This chain joins TRBV4-2 and TRBJ2-5, with a possible D match to TRBD1 (8 bases). Germline V gene data show CDR1 as LGHNA and CDR2 as YNFKEQ. The CDR3 runs to 14 residues. Trimming cost V 2 bases and J 5 bases, with 12 bases left between them. CDR3 amino acids: CASSQSQGGETQYF. As DNA, the CDR3 is TGTGCCAGCAGCCAATCACAGGGGGGGGAGACCCAGTACTTC.

This clonotype has a count of ten or more. The V and J genes are TRBV7-8 and TRBJ2-1, with D uncertain. This CDR3 comprises 14 residues. Germline CDR1 is SGHVS and CDR2 is FQNEAQ. Trimming took off 4 bases at V and 7 bases at J, with 14 bases between the two ends. CDR3 sequence: CASSSPAIWNEQFF. The CDR3 coding sequence is TGTGCCAGCAGCTCACCCGCCATCTGGAATGAGCAGTTCTTC. The whole variable domain, remainder taken from reference TRBV7-8 and TRBJ2-1, is GAGVSQSPRYKVAKRGQDVALRCDPISGHVSLFWYQQALGQGPEFLTYFQNEAQLDKSGLPSDRFFAERPEGSVSTLKIQRTQQEDSAVYLCASSSPAIWNEQFFGPGTRLTVL.